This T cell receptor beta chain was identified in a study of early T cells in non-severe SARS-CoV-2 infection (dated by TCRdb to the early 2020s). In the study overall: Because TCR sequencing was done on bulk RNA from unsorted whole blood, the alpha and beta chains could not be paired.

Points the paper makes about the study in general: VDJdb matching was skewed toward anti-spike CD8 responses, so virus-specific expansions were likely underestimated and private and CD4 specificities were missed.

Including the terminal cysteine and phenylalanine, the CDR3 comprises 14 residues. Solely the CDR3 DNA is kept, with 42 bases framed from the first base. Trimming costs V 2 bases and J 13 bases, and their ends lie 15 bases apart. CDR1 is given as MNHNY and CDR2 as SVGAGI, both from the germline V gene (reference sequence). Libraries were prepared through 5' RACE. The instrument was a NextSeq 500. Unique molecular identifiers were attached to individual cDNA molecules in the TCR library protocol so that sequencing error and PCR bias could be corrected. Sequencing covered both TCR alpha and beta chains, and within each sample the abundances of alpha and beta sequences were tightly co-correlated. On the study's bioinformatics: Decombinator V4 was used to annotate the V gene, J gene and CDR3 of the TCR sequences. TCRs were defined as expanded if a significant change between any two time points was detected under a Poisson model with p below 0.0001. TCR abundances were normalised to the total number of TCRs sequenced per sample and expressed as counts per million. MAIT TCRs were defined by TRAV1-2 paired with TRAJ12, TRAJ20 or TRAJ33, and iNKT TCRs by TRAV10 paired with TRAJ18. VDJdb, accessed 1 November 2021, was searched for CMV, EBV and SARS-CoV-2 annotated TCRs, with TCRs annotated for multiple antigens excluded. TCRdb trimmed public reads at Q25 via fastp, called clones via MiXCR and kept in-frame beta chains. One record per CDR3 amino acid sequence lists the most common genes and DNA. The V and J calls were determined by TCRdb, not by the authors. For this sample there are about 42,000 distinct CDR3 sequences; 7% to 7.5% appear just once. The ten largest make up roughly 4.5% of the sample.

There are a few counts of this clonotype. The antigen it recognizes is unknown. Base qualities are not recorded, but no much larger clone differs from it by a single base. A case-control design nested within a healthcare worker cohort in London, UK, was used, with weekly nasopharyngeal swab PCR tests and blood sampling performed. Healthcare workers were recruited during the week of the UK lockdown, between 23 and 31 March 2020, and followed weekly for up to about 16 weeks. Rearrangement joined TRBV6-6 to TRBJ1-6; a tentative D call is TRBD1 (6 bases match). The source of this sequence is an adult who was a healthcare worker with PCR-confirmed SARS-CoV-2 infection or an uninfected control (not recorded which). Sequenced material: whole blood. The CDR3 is CASSYGGGVGPLHF. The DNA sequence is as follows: TGTGCCAGCAGTTACGGGGGCGGGGTAGGCCCCCTCCACTTT.